A single sample is the source of the 26 T cell receptor beta chains below, sequenced in a study of T-cell reconstitution after alpha-beta-depleted transplantation in children. Unique molecular identifiers were built into the TCRbeta library. MiXCR, applied by TCRdb to the PCR reads, yields one record per CDR3 protein. This repertoire shows approximately 210,000 distinct CDR3 sequences, about a sixth found once; its top ten account for around 45%. The starting material was PBMCs, mostly from graft donor cells, obtained 360 days after TCRalphabeta/CD19-depleted stem cell transplant. The receptors were sampled from a male patient aged 2 to 10 who had a stem cell transplant for acute lymphoblastic leukemia, so the T cells may come from the graft donor.

Only a few counts were recorded for this clonotype. This rearrangement joins TRBV7-2 to TRBJ1-6; 7 nucleotides line up with TRBD1. Per the germline V gene, CDR1 is SGHTA and CDR2 is FQGNSA. Trimming took 5 bases from V and 4 from J; bases not matched to a gene: 8. The CDR3 is 16 residues long. CDR3 sequence (DNA): TGTGCCAGCAGCCCATACAGGGGCCCGTATAATTCACCCCTCCACTTT. Its translation: CASSPYRGPYNSPLHF.

This clonotype was picked up a small number of times. CDR3 in DNA: TGTGCCAGCAGCCAAGAGGAATTCGACAGGGTCTTCTACGAGCAGTACTTC. Translating gives CASSQEEFDRVFYEQYF. The chain joins TRBV3-1 to TRBJ2-7, with TRBD1 matching over 7 bases. The CDR3 consists of 17 residues. Germline CDR1 and CDR2: LGHDT and YNNKEL (reference sequence). J lost 3 bases, V lost 0 bases, and 11 bases had no gene match.

This clonotype was detected ten times or more. The rearrangement joins TRBV12-3 or TRBV12-4 to TRBJ1-6, with D perhaps matching TRBD1 (5 bases). V lost 3 bases, J lost 9 bases, and 15 bases lay in between. The CDR3 length is 15 residues. The CDR3 loop reads CASSLFVPGTSPLHF. CDR3 DNA: TGTGCCAGCAGTTTGTTCGTCCCAGGGACTTCACCCCTCCACTTT.

This clonotype has only a few counts. The chain couples TRBV7-9 to TRBJ2-3; D is ambiguous. The germline V gene encodes CDR1 SEHNR and CDR2 FQNEAQ (reference sequence). The CDR3 consists of 12 residues. The V end lost 8 bases, the J end lost 2 bases, and 8 bases lay between the germline ends. CDR3 nucleotide sequence: TGTGCCAGCGCGGCGGTCACAGATACGCAGTATTTT. Residues: CASAAVTDTQYF.

The rearrangement uses TRBV24-1 and TRBJ2-2, with 7 bases matching TRBD1. This CDR3 region has 14 residues. Trimming at V came to 7 bases and at J to 2 bases, leaving 3 bases not matched to a gene. Per the germline V gene, CDR1 is KGHDR and CDR2 is SFDVKD. The CDR3 spells CATSRQGNTGELFF. CDR3 bases: TGTGCCACCAGCCGACAGGGCAACACCGGGGAGCTGTTTTTT.

The chain links TRBV7-9 to TRBJ2-2; D might be TRBD1 (5 bases). The length of the CDR3 is 15 residues. Germline-derived CDR1 and CDR2 are SEHNR and FQNEAQ (reference sequence). With 5 bases removed from V and 7 bases from J, the gap between germline ends came to 17 bases. Here the CDR3 DNA reads TGTGCCAGCAGCCCGAAGGACACGACACTCGGGGAGCTGTTTTTT. Its translation: CASSPKDTTLGELFF.

The rearrangement links TRBV11-2 to TRBJ2-7; D gene uncertain. The CDR3 runs 13 residues. The germline gives CDR1 SGHAT, CDR2 FQNNGV. V was clipped by 5 bases and J by 6 bases, with 14 bases between them. This chain's CDR3 is CASSPSTGSEQYF. CDR3 DNA sequence: TGTGCCAGCAGCCCCTCGACGGGTTCCGAGCAGTACTTC.

Concerning this clonotype itself: A single base separates this from a much larger clone, so it may be a read error. The chain employs TRBV7-9 and TRBJ1-1; no firm D call. The CDR3 has 12 residues. Trimming removed 2 bases from V and 5 bases from J, with 6 bases in between. From germline, CDR1 is SEHNR and CDR2 FQNEAQ (reference sequence). CDR3: CASSLRDTEAFF. CDR3 sequence (DNA): TGTGCCAGCAGCTTAAGGGATACTGAAGCTTTCTTT.

The chain uses TRBV7-9 and TRBJ1-2; D is unclear. Trimming took 1 base from V and 0 from J, leaving 15 bases between them. Germline-derived CDR1 and CDR2 are SEHNR and FQNEAQ (reference sequence). This CDR3 comprises 17 residues. The DNA for the CDR3 is TGTGCCAGCAGCTTAGTTGGGTCGCCGGACCCTAACTATGGCTACACCTTC. This translates into CASSLVGSPDPNYGYTF.

This clonotype was counted only a few times. This chain uses TRBV7-9 with TRBJ1-4, with 7 bases matching TRBD1. Germline values: CDR1 SEHNR, CDR2 FQNEAQ (reference sequence). CDR3 length: 13 amino acids. The V and J ends lost 5 bases and 14 bases, in that order; junction bases with no gene match: 11. The CDR3 bases are TGTGCCAGCAGCGGCCGGGACAGTTTTATCCTGTTTTTT. Translating gives CASSGRDSFILFF.

The chain carries TRBV12-3 or TRBV12-4 and TRBJ1-6; D gene ambiguous. CDR3 length equals 15 residues. Trimming removed 7 bases at V and 3 bases at J, with 13 bases between. CDR3 protein: CASTLEAGYNSPLHF. As DNA, the CDR3 is TGTGCCAGCACCTTAGAGGCCGGCTATAATTCACCCCTCCACTTT.

This clonotype was found a few times. The chain uses TRBV20-1 and TRBJ2-3; D is uncertain. Germline CDR1 DFQATT, CDR2 SNEGSKA (reference sequence). V was shortened by 5 bases and J by 1 base, with 16 bases between the two germline ends. This CDR3 has 15 residues. The CDR3, as DNA: TGCAGTGCTCCATCTTTTCATGAGGGCACAGATACGCAGTATTTT. It translates to CSAPSFHEGTDTQYF.

The V call is TRBV7-9, the J call TRBJ1-3; 7 bases fit TRBD1. The V gene's germline CDR1 is SEHNR and CDR2 FQNEAQ (reference sequence). The V and J ends lost 4 bases and 3 bases, in that order; junction bases with no gene match: 3. The CDR3 length is 14 residues. The CDR3 DNA reads TGTGCCAGCAGCTCGACAGGGAGTGGAAACACCATATATTTT. Its translation is CASSSTGSGNTIYF.

This CDR3 reads CASRPIGTGGNQPQHF. CDR3 bases: TGTGCCAGCAGACCCATCGGGACAGGGGGGAATCAGCCCCAGCATTTT. The chain employs TRBV27 and TRBJ1-5; 11 bases align to TRBD1. V was pared by 6 bases and J by 4 bases, with 8 bases of the junction left unmatched. There are 16 residues in the CDR3. Germline V gene sequence: CDR1 MNHEY, CDR2 SMNVEV (reference sequence).

The chain combines TRBV10-3 with TRBJ2-7; TRBD1 matches 9 bases. J lost 3 bases, V lost 6 bases, and 9 bases had no gene match. Germline values: CDR1 ENHRY, CDR2 SYGVKD. The CDR3 runs to 15 residues. The CDR3 spells CAIRPDRGVIYEQYF. CDR3 DNA: TGTGCCATCAGGCCGGACAGGGGCGTAATCTACGAGCAGTACTTC.

This clonotype occurred many times. The J gene is TRBJ2-3, the V gene TRBV7-2; 10 nucleotides agree with TRBD2. V gave up 3 bases and J gave up 4 bases; unmatched junction bases: 7. Germline V lookup: CDR1 SGHTA, CDR2 FQGNSA. This CDR3 has 16 residues. The CDR3 nucleotides read TGTGCCAGCAGCTTCGTTAGCGGGGGGTTTTCAGATACGCAGTATTTT. Translation gives CASSFVSGGFSDTQYF. The full variable domain, with the rest looked up from reference TRBV7-2 and TRBJ2-3, is GAGVSQSPSNKVTEKGKDVELRCDPISGHTALYWYRQSLGQGLEFLIYFQGNSAPDKSGLPSDRFSAERTGGSVSTLTIQRTQQEDSAVYLCASSFVSGGFSDTQYFGPGTRLTVL.

The V call is TRBV7-9, the J call TRBJ2-4; 9 bases fit TRBD1. The CDR3 covers 17 residues. Germline values: CDR1 SEHNR, CDR2 FQNEAQ (reference sequence). Losses at the gene ends were 5 bases for V and 2 bases for J; bases not matched to a gene: 10. The CDR3 here is CASSEWTGDGSKNIQYF. The CDR3 DNA reads as TGTGCCAGCAGCGAATGGACAGGGGATGGTTCCAAAAACATTCAGTACTTC.

This clonotype occurred a few times. The chain employs TRBV29-1 and TRBJ2-2; 7 bases line up with TRBD1. CDR1 SQVTM and CDR2 ANQGSEA come from the germline V gene. J was trimmed by 2 bases and V by 4 bases; bases with no gene match: 4. The CDR3 runs 14 residues. The CDR3 sequence is CSVARQGNTGELFF. CDR3 bases: TGCAGCGTTGCTAGACAGGGAAACACCGGGGAGCTGTTTTTT.

The CDR3 sequence is CASGLTPGLKGYNEQFF. CDR3 coding DNA: TGTGCTAGTGGTTTGACACCAGGGTTAAAAGGGTACAATGAGCAGTTCTTC. The J gene is TRBJ2-1, the V gene TRBV12-5, with D maybe TRBD1 (5 bases). CDR1 and CDR2 from the germline V gene are LGHNT and FRNRAP. The V and J ends lost 2 bases and 4 bases respectively, with 18 bases between them. The CDR3 extends over 17 amino acids.

This clonotype was found a few times. As DNA, the CDR3 is TGTGCCAGCGGAGAGGCCTACAATGAGCAGTTCTTC. The encoded protein is CASGEAYNEQFF. This rearrangement joins TRBV12-3 or TRBV12-4 to TRBJ2-1; no clear D. The ends were cut back, 8 bases at V and 2 bases at J, with 7 bases in the middle. The CDR3 is 12 amino acids.

This chain links TRBV6-5 with TRBJ2-2; D uncertain. Germline values: CDR1 MNHEY, CDR2 SVGAGI. The V end was cut by 0 bases, the J end by 7 bases, with 21 bases between. The CDR3 has 18 residues. The CDR3 region is CASSYSSMVVWGHGELFF. CDR3 DNA sequence: TGTGCCAGCAGTTACTCGAGTATGGTGGTTTGGGGTCACGGGGAGCTGTTTTTT.

Many counts were recorded for this clonotype. The V call is TRBV28, the J call TRBJ1-5, with TRBD1 identical over 8 bases. CDR1 is MDHEN, CDR2 SYDVKM, per germline. The junction had 7 bases not matched to a gene; V was cut back by 6 bases and J by 3 bases. CDR3 length equals 15 residues. CDR3 coding DNA: TGTGCCAGCAGCCCTGACAGGGGATTCAATCAGCCCCAGCATTTT. It yields the protein CASSPDRGFNQPQHF.

The V call is TRBV5-5, the J call TRBJ2-5; 7 positions match TRBD1. CDR1 SGHKS and CDR2 YYEKEE come from the germline V gene (reference sequence). The CDR3 is 16 residues long. The J segment lost 3 bases and the V segment lost 2 bases, leaving 10 bases of the junction unmatched. The CDR3 spells CASSFKQGSLEETQYF. CDR3 bases: TGTGCCAGCAGCTTCAAACAGGGGTCCCTAGAAGAGACCCAGTACTTC.

In its sample, this clonotype was seen many times. The chain links TRBV7-9 to TRBJ2-5, with 8 bases fitting TRBD2. V shed 4 bases, J shed 6 bases, and the junction held 7 bases outside the gene matches. The CDR3 length is 14 residues. The germline gives CDR1 SEHNR, CDR2 FQNEAQ (reference sequence). The CDR3 nucleotides read TGTGCCAGCAGCTCCCCGGGGGGGGCGCAGACCCAGTACTTC. Its protein product is CASSSPGGAQTQYF.

The chain couples TRBV5-6 to TRBJ2-7; the D is unclear. Trimming took 3 bases from V and 3 from J, leaving 7 bases between them. The CDR3 extends over 12 amino acids. CDR1 and CDR2 from the germline V gene are SGHDT and YYEEEE. The CDR3, as DNA: TGTGCCAGCAGCTCATACTACTACGAGCAGTACTTC. This translates into CASSSYYYEQYF.

CDR3 in amino acids: CASSTTGRVNNSPLHF. As DNA, the CDR3 is TGTGCCAGCTCAACGACAGGGAGAGTGAATAATTCACCCCTCCACTTT. V and J are TRBV18 and TRBJ1-6, with 7 bases fitting TRBD1. The CDR3 covers 16 residues. Germline V gene data show CDR1 as KGHSH and CDR2 as LQKENI. The V and J ends lost 5 bases and 5 bases, in that order; junction bases with no gene match: 9.